These 21 T cell receptor beta chains originate from one sample sequenced in a study of shared clonotypes between healthy human individuals. TCRdb keeps only in-frame clones here, not all; method: immunoSEQ multiplex PCR. This sample has fewer than 200,000 clones, with roughly 70% found just once. Sequencing used memory CD4+ T cells sorted from blood. This sample's subset: CD45RA-negative fraction. The receptors here all came from a man aged 25-45 years in good health.

The chain combines TRBV28 with TRBJ1-2, with D perhaps TRBD1 (6 bases). Trimming left V 10 bases short and J 6 bases short, with 27 bases between. CDR3 length: 16 residues. Germline CDR1 reads MDHEN; CDR2 reads SYDVKM. The CDR3 here is CAIPARKEQGDHGYTF. CDR3 nucleotide sequence: TGTGCCATCCCGGCCCGGAAAGAACAGGGCGATCATGGCTACACCTTC.

CDR3 protein: CASATSGYNEQFF. The CDR3 DNA reads TGTGCCAGCGCGACTAGCGGATACAATGAGCAGTTCTTC. The chain has TRBV2 and TRBJ2-1; TRBD2 matches at 9 bases. This CDR3 spans 13 amino acids. Germline assignment: CDR1 SNHLY and CDR2 FYNNEI. V shed 8 bases, J shed 4 bases, and the junction held 3 bases outside the gene matches.

The rearrangement links TRBV1 to TRBJ2-5; the DNA was not used to check the table's D call, TRBD1. TRBV1 is a documented pseudogene. CDR3 length: 17 residues. The CDR3 nucleotides read TGCACCAGCAGCCGAAGTAGGACAGGGCAGTTACAAGAGACCCAGTACTTC. Protein: CTSSRSRTGQLQETQYF.

This clone turned up a few times. This sequence joins TRBV6-4 and TRBJ1-1; tentatively, D is TRBD1 (5 bases). The CDR3 runs 14 residues. CDR1 and CDR2 (germline): MRHNA, SNTAGT. The V and J ends lost 7 bases and 1 base respectively, with 13 bases between them. The CDR3 here is CASTPRGENTEAFF. CDR3 coding DNA: TGTGCCAGCACCCCCCGGGGGGAGAACACTGAAGCTTTCTTT.

V is TRBV28 and J is TRBJ2-7; 7 positions agree with TRBD1. The CDR3 is 15 amino acids. With V trimmed by 6 bases and J by 3 bases, 11 bases remained unmatched. Germline CDR1 is MDHEN and CDR2 is SYDVKM. CDR3 sequence reads: CASRTPPGQYYEQYF. The DNA of the CDR3 is TGTGCCAGCAGAACTCCCCCGGGACAGTACTACGAGCAGTACTTC.

This chain links TRBV5-5 with TRBJ2-7; D unclear. Trimming left V 0 bases short and J 0 bases short, with 10 bases between. Germline V lookup: CDR1 SGHKS, CDR2 YYEKEE (reference sequence). The CDR3 sequence is 15 residues long. The CDR3 sequence is CASSLDRTNSYEQYF. In nucleotides, the CDR3 is TGTGCCAGCAGCTTGGACAGAACCAACTCCTACGAGCAGTACTTC.

Notes on this clone: At the DNA level, this CDR3 is encoded by other sequences in the same sample as well. The genes are TRBV2 and TRBJ2-1; 7 bases match TRBD1. This CDR3 has 12 residues. V was pared by 5 bases and J by 6 bases, with 1 base of the junction left unmatched. The V gene's germline CDR1 is SNHLY and CDR2 FYNNEI. The CDR3 is CASSNRGNEQFF. The CDR3 region has the DNA TGTGCCAGCAGTAACAGGGGCAATGAGCAGTTCTTC. The variable domain in full, completed from reference TRBV2 and TRBJ2-1, reads EPEVTQTPSHQVTQMGQEVILRCVPISNHLYFYWYRQILGQKVEFLVSFYNNEISEKSEIFDDQFSVERPDGSNFTLKIRSTKLEDSAMYFCASSNRGNEQFFGPGTRLTVL.

This clone was recorded only once. The genes are TRBV9 and TRBJ2-7; 8 positions agree with TRBD2. CDR1 is SGDLS, CDR2 YYNGEE, per germline. V shed 1 base, J shed 6 bases, and the junction held 12 bases outside the gene matches. This CDR3 has 16 amino acids. Written as DNA, the CDR3 is TGTGCCAGCAGCGTATGGCGGGAGGCCCCCTCCGGCGAGCAGTACTTC. This gives the protein CASSVWREAPSGEQYF. Complete variable domain (other parts from reference TRBV9 and TRBJ2-7): DSGVTQTPKHLITATGQRVTLRCSPRSGDLSVYWYQQSLDQGLQFLIQYYNGEERAKGNILERFSAQQFPDLHSELNLSSLELGDSALYFCASSVWREAPSGEQYFGPGTRLTVT.

This clone came up once. The chain is built from TRBV5-1 and TRBJ1-1, with a tentative D call TRBD1 (6 bases). V was pared by 4 bases and J by 3 bases, with 16 bases between. This CDR3 region has 15 residues. Germline CDR1 SGHRS, CDR2 YFSETQ. The CDR3 nucleotides are TGCGCCAGCAGCATGAACAGGGACGAGGACACTGAAGCTTTCTTT. This codes for CASSMNRDEDTEAFF. Together with reference TRBV5-1 and TRBJ1-1, the CDR3 gives the full variable domain: KAGVTQTPRYLIKTRGQQVTLSCSPISGHRSVSWYQQTPGQGLQFLFEYFSETQRNKGNFPGRFSGRQFSNSRSEMNVSTLELGDSALYLCASSMNRDEDTEAFFGQGTRLTVV.

Details on this clone: A read error is likely here: a far larger clone is one base away. This chain joins TRBV6-1 and TRBJ2-6; D possibly corresponds to TRBD2 (6 bases). The germline V gene has CDR1 MNHNS and CDR2 SASEGT. CDR3 size: 15 residues. The CDR3 spells CASSAGLSGANVLIF. The CDR3 nucleotides are TGTGCCAGCAGTGCGGGACTCTCTGGGGCCAACGTCCTGATTTTC.

This chain links TRBV7-2 with TRBJ2-2; perhaps TRBD2 as D (6 bases). V lost 5 bases and J lost 3, with 13 bases in between. The CDR3 length is 15 residues. CDR1 is SGHTA and CDR2 is FQGNSA in the germline V gene. The CDR3 region is CASSMGLAHTGELFF. In DNA form, the CDR3 reads TGTGCCAGCAGCATGGGACTGGCCCACACCGGGGAGCTGTTTTTT.

The J gene is TRBJ2-3, the V gene TRBV27; TRBD2 matches at 7 bases. The CDR3 has 17 residues. J was trimmed by 1 base and V by 5 bases; bases with no gene match: 12. Germline CDR1 and CDR2: MNHEY and SMNVEV (reference sequence). CDR3 residues: CASSHGPGRGGTDTQYF. CDR3 DNA sequence: TGTGCCAGCAGTCACGGGCCAGGGAGGGGAGGCACAGATACGCAGTATTTT.

This CDR3 reads CASNRVSGNTIYF. For the CDR3, the DNA is TGTGCCAGCAACCGAGTCTCTGGAAACACCATATATTTT. The rearrangement links TRBV2 to TRBJ1-3; unclear D gene. This CDR3 is 13 amino acids long. V lost 7 bases, J lost 0 bases, and 7 bases lay in between. CDR1 and CDR2 from the germline V gene are SNHLY and FYNNEI.

This clone was observed at least ten times. The sample contains more than one DNA sequence encoding this CDR3. This sequence joins TRBV7-3 and TRBJ2-2; the D gene is possibly TRBD1 (6 bases). Germline V lookup: CDR1 SGHTA, CDR2 FQGTGA. CDR3 length equals 15 residues. V lost 4 bases to trimming and J lost 4 bases, with 13 bases between them. CDR3 DNA: TGTGCCAGCAGCTCGATAGGGGGTCGCACCGGGGAGCTGTTTTTT. Translation gives CASSSIGGRTGELFF.

V usage is TRBV7-2 and J usage is TRBJ1-1, with D perhaps matching TRBD1 (6 bases). CDR3 size: 14 residues. Between the trimmed V and J ends, which lost 2 bases and 3 bases, there was a span of 10 bases. Germline assignment: CDR1 SGHTA and CDR2 FQGNSA. CDR3 residues: CASSLQGPDTEAFF. In nucleotides, the CDR3 is TGTGCCAGCAGCTTACAGGGGCCCGACACTGAAGCTTTCTTT.

This clone was seen repeatedly, ten times or more. The genes are TRBV6-1 and TRBJ2-1, with a weak D call TRBD2 (6 bases). The V gene lost 0 bases and the J gene lost 0 bases, with 18 bases spanning the gap. Germline lookup yields CDR1 MNHNS and CDR2 SASEGT. The CDR3 runs 19 residues. Written as DNA, the CDR3 is TGTGCCAGCAGTGAAGCTCAGGGTAGCGGCCTCCTCTCCTACAATGAGCAGTTCTTC. Protein sequence: CASSEAQGSGLLSYNEQFF.

The chain is built from TRBV29-1 and TRBJ2-3; weak D call: TRBD2 (5 bases). This CDR3 has 15 residues. V lost 6 bases to trimming and J lost 6 bases, with 22 bases between them. Germline CDR1 and CDR2: SQVTM and ANQGSEA. CDR3 bases: TGCAGCGTCGGCCGACAAGCTAGCTTGGTGGATACGCAGTATTTT. Protein product: CSVGRQASLVDTQYF.

The V gene is TRBV2, the J gene TRBJ2-5; 9 positions agree with TRBD2. Germline V gene lookup returns CDR1 SNHLY and CDR2 FYNNEI. V lost 3 bases to trimming and J lost 7 bases; unmatched junction nucleotides: 6. This CDR3 is built from 14 residues. This chain's CDR3 is CASSDMAGGSTQYF. The CDR3 coding sequence is TGTGCCAGCAGTGACATGGCGGGAGGGTCGACCCAGTACTTC.

The rearrangement joins TRBV7-2 to TRBJ2-3; TRBD2 aligns across 8 bases. This CDR3 has 16 residues. Trimming cost V 2 bases and J 2 bases; bases outside gene matches: 6. The germline V gene encodes CDR1 SGHTA and CDR2 FQGNSA. The DNA for the CDR3 is TGTGCCAGCAGCTTACGGCAGCGGGGGAACACAGATACGCAGTATTTT. Protein sequence: CASSLRQRGNTDTQYF.

This chain uses TRBV28 with TRBJ2-4; D possibly matches TRBD1 or TRBD2 (5 bases each). Germline V CDR1 and CDR2: MDHEN, SYDVKM. The CDR3 consists of 14 residues. V was trimmed by 5 bases and J by 3 bases, leaving 11 bases between them. CDR3: CASSRDPGKNIQYF. CDR3 coding DNA: TGTGCCAGCAGTCGGGACCCGGGCAAAAACATTCAGTACTTC.

The chain uses TRBV4-1 and TRBJ2-3; D not resolved. V gave up 3 bases and J gave up 4 bases, with 14 bases separating them. The CDR3 sequence is 15 residues long. Germline CDR1 reads MGHRA; CDR2 reads YSYEKL. The CDR3: CASSHLTINADTQYF. CDR3 coding DNA: TGCGCCAGCAGCCACTTGACCATAAACGCAGATACGCAGTATTTT.